This entry is about one TCR beta chain. Its specificity is unknown. V was clipped by 2 bases and J by 1 base, with 9 bases between them. Germline CDR1 LGHDT, CDR2 YNNKEL (reference sequence). The CDR3 spans 15 residues. TCRdb called the 5' RACE reads again in MiXCR, with one record for every CDR3 protein. Among about 320,000 distinct CDR3 sequences listed, approximately 15% were seen once. The record originates from a study of T-cell memory formation after mild COVID-19. The study's findings and limits: Pre-infection memory showed some responding clones, and this suggested that cross-reactive memory joined. Those CD4+ clones that contracted were mainly in CM and EM (CD8+ ones in EMRA).

This TCR derives from a man aged 18 to 29 who had mild COVID-19 (a few samples of this study predate the infection). Cell type and time point are not known. This chain connects TRBV3-1 to TRBJ1-5; D ambiguous. Sequenced: PBMCs or a T cell subset sorted from them (not recorded which). CDR3 sequence: CASSQSHYSNQPQHF. The DNA for the CDR3 is TGTGCCAGCAGCCAAAGCCACTACAGCAATCAGCCCCAGCATTTT.